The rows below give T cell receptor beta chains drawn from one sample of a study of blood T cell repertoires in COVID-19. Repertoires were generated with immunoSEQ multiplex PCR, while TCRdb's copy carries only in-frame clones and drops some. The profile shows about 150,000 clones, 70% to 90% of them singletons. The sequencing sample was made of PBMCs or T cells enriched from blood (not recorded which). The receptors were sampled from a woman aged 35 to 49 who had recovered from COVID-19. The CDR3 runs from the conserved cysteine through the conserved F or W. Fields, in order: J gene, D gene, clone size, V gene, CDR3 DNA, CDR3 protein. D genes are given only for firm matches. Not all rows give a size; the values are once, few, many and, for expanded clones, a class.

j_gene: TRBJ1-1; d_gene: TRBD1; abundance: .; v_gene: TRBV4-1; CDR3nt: TGCGCCAGCAGCCAAGGCCCAGACAGGGGTGGGGTTAGGCCTGAAGCTTTCTTT; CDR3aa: CASSQGPDRGGVRPEAFF
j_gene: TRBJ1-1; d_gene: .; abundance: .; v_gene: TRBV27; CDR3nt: TGTGCCAGCAGTTTGGCCTGGGAAGGGGAGAACACTGAAGCTTTCTTT; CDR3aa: CASSLAWEGENTEAFF
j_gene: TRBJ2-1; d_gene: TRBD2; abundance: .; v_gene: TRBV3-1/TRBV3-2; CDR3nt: TGTGCCAGCAGCCATGGCGGGGGGACCAATGAGCAGTTCTTC; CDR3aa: CASSHGGGTNEQFF
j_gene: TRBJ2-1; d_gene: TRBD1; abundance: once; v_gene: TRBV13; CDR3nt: TGTGCCACCAGCAGGGGGGGACAGGGCGACAATGAGCAGTTCTTC; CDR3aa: CATSRGGQGDNEQFF
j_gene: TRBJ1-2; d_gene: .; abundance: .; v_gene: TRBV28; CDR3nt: TGTGCCAGCAGCTCGTCGCAGGGCCCCGGTTTCTATGGCTACACCTTC; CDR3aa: CASSSSQGPGFYGYTF
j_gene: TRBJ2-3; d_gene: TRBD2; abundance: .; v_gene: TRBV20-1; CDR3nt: TGCAGTGCTAGTCTGACTAGCGGGGGGGCCTTAGGCACAGATACGCAGTATTTT; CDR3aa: CSASLTSGGALGTDTQYF
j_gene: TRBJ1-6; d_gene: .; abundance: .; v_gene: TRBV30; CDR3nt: TGTGCCTGGAGTGTCCAGGGCCATAATTCACCCCTCCACTTT; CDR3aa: CAWSVQGHNSPLHF
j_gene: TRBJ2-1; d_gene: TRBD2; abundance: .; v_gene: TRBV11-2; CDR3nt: TGTGCCAGCAGCTTAGGCGGGGGGGCCGGAAGTGAGCAGTTCTTC; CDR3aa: CASSLGGGAGSEQFF
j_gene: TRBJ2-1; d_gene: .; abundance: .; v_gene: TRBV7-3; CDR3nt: TGTGCCAGCAGCTTGGGCCCGACAGCCGCGTCCTACAATGAGCAGTTCTTC; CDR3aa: CASSLGPTAASYNEQFF
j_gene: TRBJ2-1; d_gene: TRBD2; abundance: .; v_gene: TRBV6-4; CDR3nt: TGTGCCAGCAGTAGCGGGAGTTACAATGAGCAGTTCTTC; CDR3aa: CASSSGSYNEQFF
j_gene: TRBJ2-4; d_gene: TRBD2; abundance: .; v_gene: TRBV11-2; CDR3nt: TGTGCCAGCAGCCCAACTCTAGCGGGGGCTGGCATTCAGTACTTC; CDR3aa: CASSPTLAGAGIQYF
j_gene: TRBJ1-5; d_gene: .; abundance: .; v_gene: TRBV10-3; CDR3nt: TGTGCCATCAGTGAGTCTCAGGAGACTATTAGCAATCAGCCCCAGCATTTT; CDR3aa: CAISESQETISNQPQHF
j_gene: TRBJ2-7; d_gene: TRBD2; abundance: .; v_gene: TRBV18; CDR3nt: TGTGCCAGCTCACCGGGACTAGCGGGAGGCACCACCGAGCAGTACTTC; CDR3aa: CASSPGLAGGTTEQYF
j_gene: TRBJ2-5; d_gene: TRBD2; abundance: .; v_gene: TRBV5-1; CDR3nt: TGCGCCAGCAGCCCCCGGACTAGCGGGTCTACAGAGACCCAGTACTTC; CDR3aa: CASSPRTSGSTETQYF
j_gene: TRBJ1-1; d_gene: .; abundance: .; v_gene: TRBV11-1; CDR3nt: TGTGCCAGCAGCTTATGGGGAGACACTGAAGCTTTCTTT; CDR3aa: CASSLWGDTEAFF
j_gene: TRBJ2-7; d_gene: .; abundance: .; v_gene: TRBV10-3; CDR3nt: TGTGCCATCAGAGACAGTTACGAGCAGTACTTC; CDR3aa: CAIRDSYEQYF
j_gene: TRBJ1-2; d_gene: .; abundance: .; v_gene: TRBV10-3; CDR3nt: TGTGCCATCAGGCCGGGGGGGGGCCAACTTAACTATGGCTACACCTTC; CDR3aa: CAIRPGGGQLNYGYTF
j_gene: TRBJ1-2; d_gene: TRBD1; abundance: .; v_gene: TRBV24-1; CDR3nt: TGTGCCACCAGTGACTCCGGGACAGACTATGGCTACACCTTC; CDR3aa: CATSDSGTDYGYTF
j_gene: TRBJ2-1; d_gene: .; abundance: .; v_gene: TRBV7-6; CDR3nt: TGTGCCAGCAGCTTAGCCGTAGCGGATTACAATGAGCAGTTCTTC; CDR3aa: CASSLAVADYNEQFF
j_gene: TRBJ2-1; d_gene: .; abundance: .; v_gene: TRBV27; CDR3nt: TGTGCCAGCACTCCCTCCCCAGGGCACAATGAGCAGTTCTTC; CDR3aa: CASTPSPGHNEQFF
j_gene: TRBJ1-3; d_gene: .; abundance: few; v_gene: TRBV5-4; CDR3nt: TGTGCCAGCAGCTCCCCGGGAACGGAGGGAAACACCATATATTTT; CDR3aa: CASSSPGTEGNTIYF
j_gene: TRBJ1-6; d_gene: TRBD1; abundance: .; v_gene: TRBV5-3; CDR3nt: TGTGCCAGAAGCCGAACCAAATTAACAGGGGTTAGCTATAATTCACCCCTCCACTTT; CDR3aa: CARSRTKLTGVSYNSPLHF
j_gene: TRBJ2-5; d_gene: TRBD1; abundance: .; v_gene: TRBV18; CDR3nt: TGTGCCAGCTCACAATCGACAGGGGGCGTGGAGACCCAGTACTTC; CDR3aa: CASSQSTGGVETQYF
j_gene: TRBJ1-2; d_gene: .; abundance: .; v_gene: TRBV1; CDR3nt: TGCACCAGCGCACAGGGTGGTTATGGCTACACCTTC; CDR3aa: CTSAQGGYGYTF
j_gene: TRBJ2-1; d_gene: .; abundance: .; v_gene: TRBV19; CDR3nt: TGTGCCAGTGGAAAACTAGATAAGACTTCCAATGAGCAGTTCTTC; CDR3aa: CASGKLDKTSNEQFF
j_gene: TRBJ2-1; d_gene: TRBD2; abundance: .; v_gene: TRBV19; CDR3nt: TGTGCCAGTAGTATTGTAGCGGGAGAGGCCTACAATGAGCAGTTCTTC; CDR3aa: CASSIVAGEAYNEQFF
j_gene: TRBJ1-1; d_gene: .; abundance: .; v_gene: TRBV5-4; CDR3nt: TGTGCCAGCAGCTTGGTTTTGGCCGCCCAAACGAACACTGAAGCTTTCTTT; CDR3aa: CASSLVLAAQTNTEAFF
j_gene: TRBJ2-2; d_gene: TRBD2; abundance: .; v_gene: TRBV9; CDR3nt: TGTGCCAGCAGCGTAGGCCCTAGCGGGAGTGGCACCGGGGAGCTGTTTTTT; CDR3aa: CASSVGPSGSGTGELFF
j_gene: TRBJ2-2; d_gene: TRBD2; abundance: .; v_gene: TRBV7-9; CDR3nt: TGTGCCAGCAGGGCCGGGACTAGCGGAGGCACCGGGGAGCTGTTTTTT; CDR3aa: CASRAGTSGGTGELFF